The TCR beta chain under discussion was sequenced for a study of blood T cell repertoires in COVID-19. Study-level information: From T cells, B-cell-depleted T cells, or PBMCs came the material, which was cDNA or gDNA.

Residents of 24 US areas, aged roughly 18 to 90 years, made up the participants. V lost 2 bases and J lost 4; bases outside the gene matches: 4. The CDR3 is 17 amino acids. CDR1 is SGHVS and CDR2 is FQNEAQ in the germline V gene. Method: immunoSEQ multiplex PCR; TCRdb's copy keeps in-frame clones and lacks some. Of about 280,000 clones in the sample, approximately 90% were seen once. The chain links TRBV7-8 to TRBJ2-2; 13 bases are a match to TRBD2. This TCR came from a woman between 55 and 75 years old in a cohort exposed to, infected with or recovered from COVID-19 (not recorded which). The sample comprised PBMCs or T cells enriched from blood (not recorded which). CDR3: CASSLTRLAGGTGELFF. The CDR3 DNA reads TGTGCCAGCAGCTTAACCAGACTAGCGGGAGGCACCGGGGAGCTGTTTTTT.